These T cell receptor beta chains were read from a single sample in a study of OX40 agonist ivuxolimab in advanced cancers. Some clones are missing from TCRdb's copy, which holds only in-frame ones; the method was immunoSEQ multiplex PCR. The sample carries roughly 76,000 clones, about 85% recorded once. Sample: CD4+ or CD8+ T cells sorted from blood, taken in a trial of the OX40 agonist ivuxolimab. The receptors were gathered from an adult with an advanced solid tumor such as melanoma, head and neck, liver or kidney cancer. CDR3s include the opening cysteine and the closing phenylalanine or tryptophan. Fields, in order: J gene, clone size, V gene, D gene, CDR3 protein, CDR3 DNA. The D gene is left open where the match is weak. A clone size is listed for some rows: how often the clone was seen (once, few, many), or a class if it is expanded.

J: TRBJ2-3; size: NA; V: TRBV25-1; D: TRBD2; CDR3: CASSDRSLTSGDTDTQYF; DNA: TGTGCCAGCAGTGACCGCTCTCTGACTAGCGGGGACACAGATACGCAGTATTTT
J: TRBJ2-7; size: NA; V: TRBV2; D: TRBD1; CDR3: CASSVGTVKIYEQYF; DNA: TGTGCCAGCAGTGTAGGGACAGTCAAGATCTACGAGCAGTACTTC
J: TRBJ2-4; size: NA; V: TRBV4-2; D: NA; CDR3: CASSQDPKAPGGGAKNIQYF; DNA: TGTGCCAGCAGCCAAGATCCGAAAGCGCCAGGGGGAGGGGCCAAAAACATTCAGTACTTC
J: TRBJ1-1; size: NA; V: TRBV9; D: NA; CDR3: CASSPYGNRENTEAFF; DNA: TGTGCCAGCAGCCCGTATGGGAACAGGGAGAACACTGAAGCTTTCTTT
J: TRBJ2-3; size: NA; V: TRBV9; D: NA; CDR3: CASSVASRQKGTDTQYF; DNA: TGTGCCAGCAGCGTAGCTAGCAGGCAGAAAGGCACAGATACGCAGTATTTT
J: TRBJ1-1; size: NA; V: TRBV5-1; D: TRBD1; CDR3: CASSFYSPGTGVMNTEAFF; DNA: TGCGCCAGCAGCTTTTATAGCCCCGGGACAGGGGTAATGAACACTGAAGCTTTCTTT
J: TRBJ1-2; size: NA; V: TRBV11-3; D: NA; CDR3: CASSLGDGYGYTF; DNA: TGTGCCAGCAGCTTAGGGGACGGCTATGGCTACACCTTC
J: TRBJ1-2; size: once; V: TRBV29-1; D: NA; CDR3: CSGAGTDYGYTF; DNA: TGCAGCGGAGCCGGGACGGACTATGGCTACACCTTC
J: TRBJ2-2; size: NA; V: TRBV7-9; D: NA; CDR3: CASSFETVNTGELFF; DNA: TGTGCCAGCAGCTTCGAAACAGTGAACACCGGGGAGCTGTTTTTT
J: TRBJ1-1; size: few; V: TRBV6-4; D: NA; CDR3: CASSTRGDTEAFF; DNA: TGTGCCAGCAGTACAAGGGGAGACACTGAAGCTTTCTTT
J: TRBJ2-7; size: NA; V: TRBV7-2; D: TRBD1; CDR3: CASSLGDRAEQYF; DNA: TGTGCCAGCAGCCTGGGGGACAGGGCCGAGCAGTACTTC
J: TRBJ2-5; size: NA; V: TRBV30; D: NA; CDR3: CAWSRGSAETQYF; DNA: TGTGCCTGGAGTAGGGGCTCGGCGGAGACCCAGTACTTC
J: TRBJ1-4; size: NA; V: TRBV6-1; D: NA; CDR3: CASTLAGEKLFF; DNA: TGTGCCAGCACCCTGGCAGGGGAAAAACTGTTTTTT
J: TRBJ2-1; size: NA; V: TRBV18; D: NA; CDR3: CASSPPRRDSYNEQFF; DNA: TGTGCCAGCTCACCACCTCGGCGGGACTCCTACAATGAGCAGTTCTTC
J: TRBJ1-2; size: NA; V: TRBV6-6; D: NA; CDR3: CASSYSGTANYGYTF; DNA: TGTGCCAGCAGTTACAGCGGTACAGCTAACTATGGCTACACCTTC
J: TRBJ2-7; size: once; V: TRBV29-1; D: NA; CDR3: CSVEDTQGKQYF; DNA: TGCAGCGTTGAAGATACACAGGGAAAGCAGTACTTC
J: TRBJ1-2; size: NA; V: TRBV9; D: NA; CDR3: CASRKTGSQGGYTF; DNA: TGTGCCAGCAGAAAAACAGGCTCTCAGGGGGGCTACACCTTC
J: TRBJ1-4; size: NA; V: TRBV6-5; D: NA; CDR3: CASGRDEKLFF; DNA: TGTGCCAGCGGGCGGGATGAAAAACTGTTTTTT
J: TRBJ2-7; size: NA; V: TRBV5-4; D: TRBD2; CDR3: CASSPPARSSGRPYEQYF; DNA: TGTGCCAGCAGCCCCCCGGCGAGGTCTAGCGGGAGGCCCTACGAGCAGTACTTC
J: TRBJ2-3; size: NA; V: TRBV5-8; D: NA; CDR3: CASRPHLGTQYF; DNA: TGTGCCAGCAGACCCCACCTTGGTACGCAGTATTTT
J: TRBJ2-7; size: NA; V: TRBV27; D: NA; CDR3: CASSRVQTYEQYF; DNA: TGTGCCAGCAGCCGGGTACAGACCTACGAGCAGTACTTC
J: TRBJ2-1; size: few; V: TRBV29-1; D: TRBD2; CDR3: CSVEGLKGLAPYNEQFF; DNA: TGCAGCGTTGAAGGTCTTAAGGGACTAGCGCCTTACAATGAGCAGTTCTTC
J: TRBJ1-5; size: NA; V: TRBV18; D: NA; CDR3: CASSPSYEQPQHF; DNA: TGTGCCAGCTCACCATCTTACGAACAGCCCCAGCATTTT